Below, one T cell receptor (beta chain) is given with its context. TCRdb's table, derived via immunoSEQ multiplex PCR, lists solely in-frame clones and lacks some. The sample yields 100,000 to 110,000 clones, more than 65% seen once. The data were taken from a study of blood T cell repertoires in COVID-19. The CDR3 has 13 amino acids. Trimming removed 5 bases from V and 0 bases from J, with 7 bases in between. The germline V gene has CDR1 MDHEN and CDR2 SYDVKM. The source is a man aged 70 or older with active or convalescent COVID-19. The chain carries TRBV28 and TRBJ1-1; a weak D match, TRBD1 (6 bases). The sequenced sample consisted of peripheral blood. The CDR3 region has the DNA TGTGCCAGCAGTACAGGGATGAACACTGAAGCTTTCTTT. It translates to CASSTGMNTEAFF.